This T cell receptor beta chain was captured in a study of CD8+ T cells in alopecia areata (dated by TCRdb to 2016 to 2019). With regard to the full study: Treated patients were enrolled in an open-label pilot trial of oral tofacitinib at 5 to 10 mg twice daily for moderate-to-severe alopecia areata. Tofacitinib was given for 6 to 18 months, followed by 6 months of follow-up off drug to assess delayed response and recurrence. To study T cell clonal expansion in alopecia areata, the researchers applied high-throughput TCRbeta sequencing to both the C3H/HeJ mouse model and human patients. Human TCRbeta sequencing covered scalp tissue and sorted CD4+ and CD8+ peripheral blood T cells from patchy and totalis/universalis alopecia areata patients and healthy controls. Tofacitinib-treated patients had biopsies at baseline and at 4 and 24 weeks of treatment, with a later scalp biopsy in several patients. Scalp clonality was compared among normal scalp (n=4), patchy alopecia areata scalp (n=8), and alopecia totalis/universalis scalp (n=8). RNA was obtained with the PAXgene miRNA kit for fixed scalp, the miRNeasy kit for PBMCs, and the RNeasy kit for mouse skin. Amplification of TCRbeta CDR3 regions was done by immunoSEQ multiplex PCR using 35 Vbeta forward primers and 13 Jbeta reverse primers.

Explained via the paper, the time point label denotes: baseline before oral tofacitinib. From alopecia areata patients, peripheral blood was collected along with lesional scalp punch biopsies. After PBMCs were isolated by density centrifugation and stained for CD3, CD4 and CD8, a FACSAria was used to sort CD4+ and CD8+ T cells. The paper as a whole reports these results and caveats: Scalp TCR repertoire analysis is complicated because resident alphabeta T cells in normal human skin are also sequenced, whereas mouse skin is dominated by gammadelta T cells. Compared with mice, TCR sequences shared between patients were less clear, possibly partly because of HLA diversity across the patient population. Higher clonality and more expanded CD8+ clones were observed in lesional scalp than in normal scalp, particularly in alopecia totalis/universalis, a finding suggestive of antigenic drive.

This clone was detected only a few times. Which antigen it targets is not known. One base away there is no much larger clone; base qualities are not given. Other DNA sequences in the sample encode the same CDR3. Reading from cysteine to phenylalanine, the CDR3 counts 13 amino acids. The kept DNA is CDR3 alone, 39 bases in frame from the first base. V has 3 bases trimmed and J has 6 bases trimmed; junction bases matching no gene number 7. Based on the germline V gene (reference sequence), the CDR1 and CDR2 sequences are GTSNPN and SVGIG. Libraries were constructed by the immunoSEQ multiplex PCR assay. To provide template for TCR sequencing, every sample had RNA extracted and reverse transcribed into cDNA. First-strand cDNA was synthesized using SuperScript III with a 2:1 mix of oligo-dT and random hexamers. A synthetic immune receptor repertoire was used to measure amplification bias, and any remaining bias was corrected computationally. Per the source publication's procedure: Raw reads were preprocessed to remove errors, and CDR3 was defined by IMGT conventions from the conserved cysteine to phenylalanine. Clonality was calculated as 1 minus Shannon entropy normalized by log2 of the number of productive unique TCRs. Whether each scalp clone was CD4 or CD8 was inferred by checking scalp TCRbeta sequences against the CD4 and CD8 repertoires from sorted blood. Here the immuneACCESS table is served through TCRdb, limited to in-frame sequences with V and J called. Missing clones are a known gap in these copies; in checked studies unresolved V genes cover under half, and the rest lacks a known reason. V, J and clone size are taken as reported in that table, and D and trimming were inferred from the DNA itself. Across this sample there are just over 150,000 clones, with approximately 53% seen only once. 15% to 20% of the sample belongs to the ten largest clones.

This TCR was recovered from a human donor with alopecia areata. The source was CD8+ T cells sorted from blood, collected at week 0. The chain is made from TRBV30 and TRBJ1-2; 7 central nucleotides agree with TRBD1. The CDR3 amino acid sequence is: CAWSYLTGDGYTF. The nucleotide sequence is TGTGCCTGGAGCTATCTCACAGGGGATGGCTACACCTTC.